One and the same sample provided the 14 T cell receptor beta chains below, sequenced in a study of blood T cell repertoires in COVID-19. Repertoires were generated with immunoSEQ multiplex PCR, while TCRdb's copy carries only in-frame clones and drops some. In the table there are fewer than 65,000 clones, more than 85% of which are singletons. Sequenced: peripheral blood. The source is a man aged 50 or older with acute or convalescent COVID-19.

The sample holds one count of this clone. This chain links TRBV5-1 with TRBJ2-5, with 10 bases matching TRBD2. Germline loops: CDR1 SGHRS, CDR2 YFSETQ. The V segment lost 4 bases and the J segment 4 bases; nucleotides outside the gene matches: 7. This CDR3 is built from 15 residues. This CDR3 is CASSQAGGRTETQYF. DNA for the CDR3: TGCGCCAGCAGCCAAGCGGGGGGGCGTACAGAGACCCAGTACTTC.

The V and J genes are TRBV11-2 and TRBJ1-1; perhaps TRBD1 as D (6 bases). The V end was cut by 1 base, the J end by 7 bases, with 13 bases between. This CDR3 is built from 14 residues. Germline V CDR1 and CDR2: SGHAT, FQNNGV. CDR3 sequence: CASSLGWWTVEAFF. The CDR3 DNA follows: TGTGCCAGCAGCTTAGGCTGGTGGACAGTTGAAGCTTTCTTT.

V is TRBV9 and J is TRBJ2-5; 9 bases agree with TRBD2. The V and J ends lost 4 bases and 4 bases, in that order; junction bases with no gene match: 8. Per the germline V gene, CDR1 is SGDLS and CDR2 is YYNGEE. The CDR3 runs 15 residues. CDR3 bases: TGTGCCAGCAGCAAATCCGGGACTAGCTCAGAGACCCAGTACTTC. Translating gives CASSKSGTSSETQYF.

This clone was seen only once. The chain couples TRBV7-9 to TRBJ2-3; 9 nucleotides match TRBD1. Trimming took 6 bases from V and 0 from J; bases not matched to a gene: 1. CDR1 is SEHNR and CDR2 is FQNEAQ in the germline V gene (reference sequence). CDR3 length: 14 residues. The CDR3 nucleotides are TGTGCCAGCAGTGGGACAGGGAGCACAGATACGCAGTATTTT. Amino acid sequence: CASSGTGSTDTQYF.

The rearrangement links TRBV7-9 to TRBJ2-7, with TRBD2 as a possible D gene (5 bases). Germline lookup yields CDR1 SEHNR and CDR2 FQNEAQ (reference sequence). The CDR3 is made up of 16 amino acids. Trimming took 1 base from V and 0 from J, leaving 13 bases between them. The CDR3 reads CASSLGVAGSSYEQYF. Written as DNA, the CDR3 is TGTGCCAGCAGCTTAGGTGTGGCGGGTAGCTCCTACGAGCAGTACTTC.

Written as DNA, the CDR3 is TGTGCCAGCAGAAATAGCGAGTTCAGGCCCGGGGAGCTGTTTTTT. Its protein product is CASRNSEFRPGELFF. This chain uses TRBV28 with TRBJ2-2, with D perhaps matching TRBD2 (5 bases). The V gene lost 6 bases and the J gene lost 6 bases, with 17 bases spanning the gap. The CDR3 loop spans 15 amino acids. Germline CDR1 MDHEN, CDR2 SYDVKM.

The V call is TRBV27, the J call TRBJ2-7, with TRBD2 matching 7 bases. V gave up 6 bases and J gave up 2 bases; unmatched junction bases: 10. Germline loops: CDR1 MNHEY, CDR2 SMNVEV (reference sequence). CDR3 length: 15 amino acids. The CDR3 DNA reads as TGTGCCAGCAGGATCTCCGGGACTAACCCCTACGAGCAGTACTTC. As protein: CASRISGTNPYEQYF.

The table lists this clone with a few counts. The chain uses TRBV7-3 and TRBJ2-5, with 12 bases fitting TRBD2. Germline V gives CDR1 SGHTA, CDR2 FQGTGA. The V segment lost 2 bases and the J segment 3 bases; nucleotides outside the gene matches: 10. CDR3 length: 18 residues. DNA of the CDR3: TGTGCCAGCAGCTTATTTCCTAGCGGGGGGGTAAAAAAAGAGACCCAGTACTTC. Encoded protein: CASSLFPSGGVKKETQYF. Together with reference TRBV7-3 and TRBJ2-5, the CDR3 gives the full variable domain: GAGVSQTPSNKVTEKGKYVELRCDPISGHTALYWYRQSLGQGPEFLIYFQGTGAADDSGLPNDRFFAVRPEGSVSTLKIQRTERGDSAVYLCASSLFPSGGVKKETQYFGPGTRLLVL.

This chain connects TRBV2 to TRBJ2-1, with 9 positions matching TRBD1. The ends lost 7 bases at V and 3 bases at J; junction bases unmatched: 7. CDR1 SNHLY and CDR2 FYNNEI come from the germline V gene. This CDR3 spans 15 amino acids. The CDR3 region is CASNGQGLSYNEQFF. In DNA form, the CDR3 reads TGTGCCAGCAATGGACAGGGGTTGAGCTACAATGAGCAGTTCTTC.

V and J are TRBV25-1 and TRBJ2-7, with a possible D match to TRBD2 (6 bases). V lost 5 bases and J lost 0, with 14 bases in between. Per germline, CDR1 MGHDK and CDR2 SYGVNS. The CDR3 covers 15 residues. CDR3 nucleotides: TGTGCCAGCAGTAGGGCGACCGGGAGCTCCTACGAGCAGTACTTC. Its protein is CASSRATGSSYEQYF.

The chain combines TRBV2 with TRBJ1-2; no clear D gene. The V end lost 8 bases, the J end lost 7 bases, and 20 bases lay between the germline ends. The germline gives CDR1 SNHLY, CDR2 FYNNEI. The CDR3 length is 14 residues. The CDR3, as DNA: TGTGCCAGCGTTCGACTGCTTCTCGTCGGTGGCTACACCTTC. Its protein is CASVRLLLVGGYTF. Based on the CDR3 plus reference TRBV2 and TRBJ1-2, the full variable domain is EPEVTQTPSHQVTQMGQEVILRCVPISNHLYFYWYRQILGQKVEFLVSFYNNEISEKSEIFDDQFSVERPDGSNFTLKIRSTKLEDSAMYFCASVRLLLVGGYTFGSGTRLTVV.

The chain joins TRBV5-1 to TRBJ1-2; 12 nucleotides match TRBD1. Germline values: CDR1 SGHRS, CDR2 YFSETQ. This CDR3 has 14 residues. J lost 7 bases, V lost 3 bases, and 4 bases had no gene match. CDR3 in DNA: TGCGCCAGCAGCTCGGGACAGGGGGCGGGTGGCTACACCTTC. It translates to CASSSGQGAGGYTF.

The rearrangement links TRBV7-2 to TRBJ2-3, with D possibly TRBD1 on 6 matching bases. The V and J ends lost 4 bases and 4 bases respectively, with 12 bases between them. Germline-derived CDR1 and CDR2 are SGHTA and FQGNSA. This CDR3 region has 14 residues. As DNA, the CDR3 is TGTGCCAGCAGCTATGGAACAGGGCCAGATACGCAGTATTTT. It specifies CASSYGTGPDTQYF.

This sequence joins TRBV10-2 and TRBJ2-1; TRBD1 aligns across 8 bases. Trimming cost V 0 bases and J 7 bases; bases outside gene matches: 8. The CDR3 consists of 16 residues. Germline V gives CDR1 WSHSY, CDR2 SAAADI. The CDR3 loop reads CASSESGQGGGNEQFF. Written as DNA, the CDR3 is TGCGCCAGCAGTGAGTCTGGACAGGGAGGAGGAAATGAGCAGTTCTTC.